This T cell receptor (beta chain) was observed in a study of T cell responses to AZD1222 COVID-19 vaccine. Sequenced by immunoSEQ multiplex PCR; TCRdb stores in-frame clones only, minus some. Of more than 150,000 clones listed, 75% to 90% are singletons. The ends were cut back, 2 bases at V and 9 bases at J, with 5 bases in the middle. The germline gives CDR1 MDHEN, CDR2 SYDVKM. The CDR3 has 11 residues. Study-level findings and limits: Spike-specific TCR breadth and depth grew following two AZD1222 doses. Only 5 to 7 AZD1222 recipients tested seropositive at baseline. Repertoire sampling happened only post peak T cell response. Donors in the cohort were predominantly white British and more often female, and clonal diversity was possibly underestimated.

About this clone: Its specificity is unknown.

This chain joins TRBV28 and TRBJ2-1; the D is unclear. This sequence was found in an adult in good health. The material sequenced was peripheral blood, taken on day 0 of AZD1222 vaccination. The CDR3 here is CASSLTREQFF. For the CDR3, the DNA is TGTGCCAGCAGTTTAACTCGTGAGCAGTTCTTC.